Described below is a single T cell receptor beta chain sequence and its context. The clone's antigen remains unknown. No base qualities exist here, and no much larger clone lies one base off it. This sample stems from a study of shared clonotypes between healthy human individuals (dated by TCRdb to between 2020 and 2021). With regard to the full study: Three men and two women, aged 18 to 49 years, made up the cohort. Per donor, leukapheresis produced somewhere between about 0.94 and 8.9 billion PBMCs. The study deeply sequenced blood TCR repertoires of five healthy adults to estimate repertoire size and the extent of clonotype sharing between individuals. To increase sequencing depth and limit assay-specific biases, different laboratories used diverse techniques to prepare libraries and sequence TCR repertoires. For each donor, CD4 naive and CD4 memory were each run on three plates, CD8 naive on two plates, and CD8 memory on one plate.

Healthy HIV-negative adults with no recently reported acute infections or vaccinations were included as donors. Every donor was a Caucasian adult residing in Nashville, Tennessee, USA. CD4+ T cells were enriched through magnetic negative selection, after which naive cells were positively selected on CD45RA and the remaining negative fraction served as the memory subset. Blood was collected by leukapheresis, and PBMCs were isolated by Ficoll-Histopaque density gradient centrifugation and then cryopreserved in liquid nitrogen vapor phase. Purity and quantity of every magnetically sorted T cell population were checked by analytical flow cytometry. Genomic DNA was isolated from each sorted fraction and quantified by UV absorbance on a Nanodrop 2000c. TCR CDR3 regions were amplified from genomic DNA by multiplex PCR using the deep immunoSEQ assay. Extracted genomic DNA from each cell subset was distributed evenly across all wells of several immunoSEQ 96-well plates, and each plate was treated as a replicate. For sorted subsets, each replicate PCR was loaded with approximately 200 ng genomic DNA, equivalent to 30,000 to 35,000 T cell genomes. Purified libraries were measured with a Qubit 3.0 fluorometer, size-checked on a Bioanalyzer 2100, and measured again with the KAPA Library Quantification kit. Every immunoSEQ 96-well plate was sequenced on a dedicated single-read 150-cycle Illumina NextSeq 550 flow cell. The study's own analysis went as follows. Because the immunoSEQ output held only junctional sequences and lacked quality scores, the filtering could not match the filtering applied to full-length reads. Sequences were annotated with PyIR, a Python wrapper for IgBLAST v1.9, using IMGT germline references to assign V/J genes and CDR3. Reads were removed for weak V/J assignments (E-value above 1e-6), missing CDR3, stop codons, out-of-frame junctions, or ambiguous translated residues. V3J clonotypes were defined by identical inferred V gene, J gene, and CDR3 amino acid sequence. The percentage overlap between two repertoires was calculated by dividing the number of shared unique clonotypes by the size of the smaller repertoire. Three approaches were used to assess repertoire richness: RTK rarefaction, the Chao1 estimator, and Recon v2.1 estimates of unobserved clonotypes. OLGA was used to compute generation probabilities for all TCRbeta clonotypes that the gDNA method yielded from several donors. Entries here come from immuneACCESS through TCRdb and include only in-frame sequences with V and J called. Some clones fail to appear in such tables; in the studies checked, an unresolved V gene covers under half of the shortfall, and the cause of the remainder is unknown. D and trimming come from the DNA, and the V and J calls and clone size come from that table. In all, the sample holds roughly 2 million clones, and around 95% of those were seen once. The ten largest clones capture about 0.13% of the sample.

V loses 3 bases of germline sequence and J loses 3 bases, and the interval between the two ends is 9 bases. CDR1 KGHSH and CDR2 LQKENI are derived from the germline V gene. There are 14 amino acids in the CDR3, from cysteine to phenylalanine inclusive. Only CDR3 DNA is held: 42 bases, read in frame from base 1. Points the paper makes about the study in general: Naive subsets generally had larger estimated clonotype richness than memory subsets did. Sampling was restricted to blood, and TCR repertoires in tissues likely differ from the TCR repertoires found in blood. Rarefaction of sorted-subset datasets indicated incomplete sequencing despite the large sequencing depth. Because the study included a small number of donors, the genetic and exposure-history diversity represented was limited. Compared with non-shared clonotypes, clonotypes shared by all four sorted-subset donors had higher generation probabilities. Roughly 5% of naive CD4, more than 3% of naive CD8, about 2.5% of memory CD4, and 0.4% of memory CD8 clonotypes were shared across several donors. Based on pairwise subsampling, the degree of clonotype sharing among donors was expected to be affected by sequencing depth.

The sequence joins TRBV18 to TRBJ1-5; the best D guess is TRBD1, with 6 bases matching. This receptor was identified in a man younger than 35 in good health. The sequenced sample consisted of naive CD4+ T cells sorted from blood. The cell subset or site label, read with the paper, signifies: CD45RA+ positively selected. The CDR3 reads as follows: CASSPRQDNQPQHF. The DNA reads as follows: TGTGCCAGCTCACCTCGACAGGACAATCAGCCCCAGCATTTT.